This entry lists 32 T cell receptor beta chains sequenced from one sample in a study of regulatory T cells. The primer mix had 52 TRBV and 13 TRBJ primers. Data came from immunoSEQ multiplex PCR; TCRdb stores just in-frame clones and leaves some out. Counted here are about 18,000 clones, roughly 90% occurring once; the ten biggest clones make up about 31%. The sequenced sample was CD8+ T cells sorted from blood. These receptors all stem from a person aged 18 to 35 with CD3G deficiency.

This chain links TRBV5-4 with TRBJ2-4, with 8 bases aligning to TRBD1. After removal of 1 base from V and 8 bases from J, the junction contained 5 bases not matched to a gene. This CDR3 region has 14 residues. From germline, CDR1 is SGHNT and CDR2 YYREEE (reference sequence). For the CDR3, the DNA is TGTGCCAGCAGCTTGTGGACAGGGAAAGACATTCAGTACTTC. Its protein is CASSLWTGKDIQYF.

The chain is built from TRBV7-9 and TRBJ2-5, with D maybe TRBD1 (6 bases). Trimming shortened V by 5 bases and J by 2 bases, and 12 bases separated the two germline ends. Germline V gene data show CDR1 as SEHNR and CDR2 as FQNEAQ (reference sequence). This CDR3 contains 14 residues. The CDR3 DNA is TGTGCCAGCAGCCGGGACACCGAACAAGAGACCCAGTACTTC. Its protein product is CASSRDTEQETQYF.

This clone was detected once. The CDR3 region has the DNA TGTGCCAGCAGTACCGGGACAGGGGGCTACACTGAAGCTTTCTTT. This codes for CASSTGTGGYTEAFF. The chain carries TRBV27 and TRBJ1-1; TRBD1 aligns across 12 bases. The CDR3 is made up of 15 amino acids. The V segment lost 5 bases and the J segment 3 bases; nucleotides outside the gene matches: 4. CDR1 is MNHEY, CDR2 SMNVEV, per germline (reference sequence).

This rearrangement joins TRBV19 to TRBJ2-2; 13 nucleotides match TRBD2. Germline CDR1 reads LNHDA; CDR2 reads SQIVND (reference sequence). The CDR3 extends over 17 amino acids. After removal of 2 bases from V and 5 bases from J, the junction contained 5 bases not matched to a gene. CDR3 DNA: TGTGCCAGTAGTATATCAAGGACTAGCGGGAGTACCGGGGAGCTGTTTTTT. The encoded protein is CASSISRTSGSTGELFF.

This chain connects TRBV28 to TRBJ2-7; D perhaps matches TRBD1 (6 bases). CDR1 MDHEN and CDR2 SYDVKM come from the germline V gene. This CDR3 is built from 14 residues. V dropped 0 bases and J dropped 3 bases, with 9 bases sitting between them. CDR3 sequence: CASSLWGAGYEQYF. Here the CDR3 DNA reads TGTGCCAGCAGTTTATGGGGGGCAGGCTACGAGCAGTACTTC.

V gene TRBV5-1 combines with J gene TRBJ1-1; 9 nucleotides match TRBD1. This CDR3 is 14 amino acids long. V dropped 3 bases and J dropped 1; count of bases not matched to a gene: 1. Germline values: CDR1 SGHRS, CDR2 YFSETQ. Here the CDR3 reads CASSWGQGNTEAFF. The CDR3 DNA reads as TGCGCCAGCAGCTGGGGACAGGGGAACACTGAAGCTTTCTTT.

The chain is built from TRBV6-1 and TRBJ1-2; 9 bases align to TRBD1. The V gene end was trimmed by 6 bases and the J gene end by 3 bases; junction bases not matched to a gene: 2. Per germline, CDR1 MNHNS and CDR2 SASEGT. The CDR3 is 13 amino acids. This CDR3 reads CASRDRGDYGYTF. The CDR3 DNA follows: TGTGCCAGCAGGGACAGGGGAGACTATGGCTACACCTTC.

V and J are TRBV4-2 and TRBJ1-2; D is ambiguous. The CDR3 runs to 16 residues. CDR1 and CDR2 from the germline V gene are LGHNA and YNFKEQ. V was pared by 0 bases and J by 3 bases, with 14 bases between. CDR3 in amino acids: CASSQDKSQADYGYTF. The DNA for the CDR3 is TGTGCCAGCAGCCAAGATAAGTCCCAGGCGGACTATGGCTACACCTTC.

The rearrangement links TRBV9 to TRBJ1-1; D is ambiguous. V lost 8 bases and J 7 bases, leaving 18 bases between the germline ends. There are 13 residues in the CDR3. Germline CDR1 reads SGDLS; CDR2 reads YYNGEE. The CDR3 sequence is CARVDRTDIEAFF. The CDR3 DNA reads as TGTGCCAGGGTGGACCGGACGGATATTGAAGCTTTCTTT.

This chain joins TRBV7-8 and TRBJ1-5; D not resolved. CDR1 is SGHVS, CDR2 FQNEAQ, per germline. Deletions cut 4 bases from V and 0 bases from J, with 10 bases between. CDR3 length: 15 amino acids. CDR3 sequence: CASSSGPGSNQPQHF. In DNA form, the CDR3 reads TGTGCCAGCAGCTCTGGACCTGGTAGCAATCAGCCCCAGCATTTT.

V gene TRBV4-3 combines with J gene TRBJ1-5; no firm D call. Germline lookup yields CDR1 LGHNA and CDR2 YSLEER. The CDR3 has 15 residues. Trimming removed 0 bases at V and 0 bases at J, with 6 bases between. CDR3 sequence: CASSQDLDSNQPQHF. DNA of the CDR3: TGCGCCAGCAGCCAAGACCTCGATAGCAATCAGCCCCAGCATTTT.

In this sample, this clone is large. The V gene is TRBV5-6, the J gene TRBJ1-1, with a tentative D call TRBD1 (5 bases). The CDR3 has 14 residues. Trimming took off 3 bases at V and 2 bases at J, with 11 bases between the two ends. CDR1 is SGHDT, CDR2 YYEEEE, per germline. This CDR3 is CASSSGTSNTEAFF. In DNA form, the CDR3 reads TGTGCCAGCAGCTCGGGGACCTCTAACACTGAAGCTTTCTTT.

V gene TRBV7-8 combines with J gene TRBJ1-2; D ambiguous. Trimming took off 5 bases at V and 2 bases at J, with 9 bases between the two ends. Per germline, CDR1 SGHVS and CDR2 FQNEAQ. The CDR3 is 13 residues long. Here the CDR3 DNA reads TGTGCCAGCAGCCTATCGACGAACTATGGCTACACCTTC. It is translated as CASSLSTNYGYTF.

The genes are TRBV7-9 and TRBJ2-5; no clear D gene. The CDR3 consists of 15 residues. Germline CDR1 is SEHNR and CDR2 is FQNEAQ (reference sequence). Trimming removed 5 bases from V and 5 bases from J, with 18 bases in between. CDR3 DNA: TGTGCCAGCAGCCCCCTGGAACTTTCGAGGGAGACCCAGTACTTC. It yields the protein CASSPLELSRETQYF.

The chain uses TRBV4-1 and TRBJ1-3; D unclear. Trimming took off 0 bases at V and 6 bases at J, with 9 bases between the two ends. The V gene's germline CDR1 is MGHRA and CDR2 YSYEKL. This CDR3 has 14 amino acids. CDR3 amino acids: CASSQEVLTNTIYF. DNA for the CDR3: TGCGCCAGCAGCCAAGAGGTACTGACAAACACCATATATTTT.

The chain carries TRBV2 and TRBJ1-2, with D possibly matching TRBD1 (5 bases). The CDR3 runs to 17 residues. CDR1 is SNHLY, CDR2 FYNNEI, per germline. The germline V and J ends were trimmed by 0 bases and 8 bases, with 22 bases remaining between them. CDR3 bases: TGTGCCAGCAGTGAAGCCCCTTTGTTACCGGGGAAGGGGGGCTACACCTTC. The encoded protein is CASSEAPLLPGKGGYTF.

The rearrangement links TRBV19 to TRBJ2-2; D not certain. Trimming took 3 bases from V and 1 from J, leaving 3 bases between them. Germline values: CDR1 LNHDA, CDR2 SQIVND (reference sequence). The CDR3 covers 13 residues. CDR3 nucleotides: TGTGCCAGTAGTATTGGGAACACCGGGGAGCTGTTTTTT. This gives the protein CASSIGNTGELFF. Drawing the rest from reference TRBV19 and TRBJ2-2, the complete variable domain is DGGITQSPKYLFRKEGQNVTLSCEQNLNHDAMYWYRQDPGQGLRLIYYSQIVNDFQKGDIAEGYSVSREKKESFPLTVTSAQKNPTAFYLCASSIGNTGELFFGEGSRLTVL.

The chain is built from TRBV25-1 and TRBJ2-1; D unresolved. The CDR3 has 12 amino acids. The V and J ends lost 0 bases and 9 bases respectively, with 6 bases between them. Per the germline V gene, CDR1 is MGHDK and CDR2 is SYGVNS. The DNA of the CDR3 is TGTGCCAGCAGTGAATATTTCGGTGAGCAGTTCTTC. It specifies CASSEYFGEQFF.

This chain connects TRBV15 to TRBJ1-1; D is ambiguous. V lost 0 bases, J lost 0 bases, and 8 bases lay in between. CDR1 is LNHNV, CDR2 YYDKDF, per germline (reference sequence). CDR3 length: 15 residues. The CDR3 sequence: CATSRDRHLNTEAFF. The CDR3, as DNA: TGTGCCACCAGCAGAGATCGGCATCTGAACACTGAAGCTTTCTTT.

The chain joins TRBV7-9 to TRBJ2-5; 8 bases line up with TRBD2. The CDR3 consists of 14 residues. Germline V gene sequence: CDR1 SEHNR, CDR2 FQNEAQ (reference sequence). The ends lost 3 bases at V and 5 bases at J; junction bases unmatched: 5. In nucleotides, the CDR3 is TGTGCCAGCAGCTTTGAGCGGGGGAAGGAGACCCAGTACTTC. It translates to CASSFERGKETQYF.

The chain uses TRBV5-4 and TRBJ2-1, with D tentatively TRBD2 (7 bases). The CDR3 is 15 amino acids. Trimming removed 5 bases from V and 9 bases from J, with 21 bases in between. Germline V gene data show CDR1 as SGHNT and CDR2 as YYREEE (reference sequence). The CDR3 DNA reads TGTGCCAGCAGTCCGTGGGGGGGCGCGTTAGGTGAGCAGTTCTTC. It encodes CASSPWGGALGEQFF.

The chain combines TRBV11-2 with TRBJ2-7; D call uncertain. The CDR3 totals 12 residues. The germline V gene encodes CDR1 SGHAT and CDR2 FQNNGV. V shed 5 bases and J shed 3 bases, with 8 bases lying between them. CDR3 in amino acids: CASSTHLYEQYF. CDR3 DNA: TGTGCCAGCAGCACTCACCTCTACGAGCAGTACTTC.

V gene TRBV12-5 combines with J gene TRBJ1-4; D uncertain. CDR1 is LGHNT and CDR2 is FRNRAP in the germline V gene. V was trimmed by 1 base and J by 6 bases, leaving 12 bases between them. The CDR3 consists of 15 residues. The CDR3 protein is CASGLGTANYEKLFF. The DNA of the CDR3 is TGTGCTAGTGGTTTGGGGACTGCGAACTATGAAAAACTGTTTTTT. Together with reference TRBV12-5 and TRBJ1-4, the CDR3 gives the full variable domain: DARVTQTPRHKVTEMGQEVTMRCQPILGHNTVFWYRQTMMQGLELLAYFRNRAPLDDSGMPKDRFSAEMPDATLATLKIQPSEPRDSAVYFCASGLGTANYEKLFFGSGTQLSVL.

The V and J genes are TRBV5-6 and TRBJ1-1, with unresolved D. Trimming removed 0 bases from V and 11 bases from J, with 8 bases in between. The CDR3 is made up of 11 amino acids. Per germline, CDR1 SGHDT and CDR2 YYEEEE. DNA of the CDR3: TGTGCCAGCAGCTTGGCTGGGGAGGCTTTCTTT. It encodes CASSLAGEAFF.

The chain carries TRBV7-8 and TRBJ2-3; D is perhaps TRBD2 (6 bases). The CDR3 contains 16 residues. Germline CDR1 reads SGHVS; CDR2 reads FQNEAQ. V shed 3 bases and J shed 0 bases, with 13 bases lying between them. The CDR3, as DNA: TGTGCCAGCAGCTTCCACCTCGGGGGAAGCACAGATACGCAGTATTTT. Protein sequence: CASSFHLGGSTDTQYF. Full variable domain (outside the CDR3, taken from reference TRBV7-8 and TRBJ2-3): GAGVSQSPRYKVAKRGQDVALRCDPISGHVSLFWYQQALGQGPEFLTYFQNEAQLDKSGLPSDRFFAERPEGSVSTLKIQRTQQEDSAVYLCASSFHLGGSTDTQYFGPGTRLTVL.

This chain connects TRBV10-2 to TRBJ2-7; D call uncertain. V was pared by 5 bases and J by 4 bases, with 6 bases between. Germline V gene lookup returns CDR1 WSHSY and CDR2 SAAADI. CDR3 length: 11 amino acids. The CDR3 loop reads CASSPSYEQYF. CDR3 nucleotide sequence: TGCGCCAGCAGTCCAAGTTACGAGCAGTACTTC.

This clone was counted only a few times. The rearrangement uses TRBV13 and TRBJ2-4; D is perhaps TRBD1 or TRBD2 (5 bases each). Per the germline V gene, CDR1 is PRHDT and CDR2 is FYEKMQ (reference sequence). The length of the CDR3 is 14 residues. The ends were cut back, 5 bases at V and 4 bases at J, with 12 bases in the middle. CDR3 amino acids: CASSHGTEKNIQYF. The CDR3 nucleotides are TGTGCCAGCAGCCACGGGACGGAGAAAAACATTCAGTACTTC.

This CDR3 is CASSPSTVLNTEAFF. CDR3 nucleotides: TGTGCCAGCAGTCCGTCGACAGTGTTAAACACTGAAGCTTTCTTT. The J gene is TRBJ1-1, the V gene TRBV27; tentative D call: TRBD1 (5 bases). Between the trimmed V and J ends, which lost 5 bases and 2 bases, there was a span of 15 bases. This CDR3 region has 15 residues. Germline loops: CDR1 MNHEY, CDR2 SMNVEV (reference sequence).

The genes are TRBV27 and TRBJ2-3; no firm D call. This CDR3 is 18 amino acids long. V lost 1 base, J lost 4 bases, and 21 bases lay in between. Germline values: CDR1 MNHEY, CDR2 SMNVEV (reference sequence). As DNA, the CDR3 is TGTGCCAGCAGTTTATTGGGGTCTTGGGCGAGGTACGCAGATACGCAGTATTTT. As protein: CASSLLGSWARYADTQYF.

The gene calls are TRBV27 and TRBJ2-7; tentative D call: TRBD1 (5 bases). V lost 5 bases and J lost 3, with 11 bases in between. The CDR3 totals 13 residues. The V gene's germline CDR1 is MNHEY and CDR2 SMNVEV (reference sequence). The CDR3 nucleotides are TGTGCCAGCAGTCTGGACAACTTCTACGAGCAGTACTTC. Translated: CASSLDNFYEQYF.

This rearrangement joins TRBV4-1 to TRBJ2-3; D uncertain. The CDR3 is 14 amino acids. V was trimmed by 0 bases and J by 2 bases, leaving 6 bases between them. The germline V gene has CDR1 MGHRA and CDR2 YSYEKL. The CDR3, as DNA: TGCGCCAGCAGCCAAGAGGACGACACAGATACGCAGTATTTT. This codes for CASSQEDDTDTQYF.

The chain combines TRBV5-6 with TRBJ1-2; 7 bases fit TRBD1. This CDR3 contains 13 residues. The ends lost 4 bases at V and 4 bases at J; junction bases unmatched: 4. Germline assignment: CDR1 SGHDT and CDR2 YYEEEE. Here the CDR3 DNA reads TGTGCCAGCAGCACGGGACAGAGCTATGGCTACACCTTC. This codes for CASSTGQSYGYTF. Variable domain in full (rest from reference TRBV5-6 and TRBJ1-2): DAGVTQSPTHLIKTRGQQVTLRCSPKSGHDTVSWYQQALGQGPQFIFQYYEEEERQRGNFPDRFSGHQFPNYSSELNVNALLLGDSALYLCASSTGQSYGYTFGSGTRLTVV.